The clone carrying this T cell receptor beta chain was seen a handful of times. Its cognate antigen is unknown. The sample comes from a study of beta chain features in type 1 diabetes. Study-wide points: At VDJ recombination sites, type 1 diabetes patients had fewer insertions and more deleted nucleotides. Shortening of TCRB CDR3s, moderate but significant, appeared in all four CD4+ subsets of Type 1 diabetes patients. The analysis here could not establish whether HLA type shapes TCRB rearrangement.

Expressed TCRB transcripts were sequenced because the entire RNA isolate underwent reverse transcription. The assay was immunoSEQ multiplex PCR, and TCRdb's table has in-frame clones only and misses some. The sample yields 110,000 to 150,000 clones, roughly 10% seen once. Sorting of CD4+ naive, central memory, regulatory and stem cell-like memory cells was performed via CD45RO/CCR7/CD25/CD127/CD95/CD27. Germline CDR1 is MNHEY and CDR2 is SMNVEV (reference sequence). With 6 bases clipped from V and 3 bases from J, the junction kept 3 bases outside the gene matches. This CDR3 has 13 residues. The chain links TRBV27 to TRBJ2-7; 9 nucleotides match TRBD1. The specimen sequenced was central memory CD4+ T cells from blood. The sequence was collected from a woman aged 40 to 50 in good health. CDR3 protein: CASRGQGFYEQYF. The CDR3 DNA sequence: TGTGCCAGCAGGGGACAGGGTTTCTACGAGCAGTACTTC.